Listed below are T cell receptor beta chains from one sample, sequenced in a study of coeliac disease. Clones were sequenced by immunoSEQ multiplex PCR, and TCRdb holds only the in-frame ones, with some missing. The sample shows over 7,000 clones, around three fifths of them seen only once. The sequenced sample consisted of intraepithelial lymphocytes from the gut. The origin of the receptors is a woman aged 55-69 years with celiac disease. Each CDR3 is given with its conserved first and last residue. Fields, in order: CDR3 DNA, CDR3 protein, V gene, J gene, clone size, D gene. The D gene is left open where the match is weak. For some rows the clone size is stated as once, few or many, or as a class when expanded; others skip it.

TGTGCCAGCAGCCCAGGACAGCAACGCAACATTCAGTACTTC	CASSPGQQRNIQYF	TRBV13	TRBJ2-4	few	NA
TGTGCCAGCAGCCTTCGGACAGGGGATGAAAAACTGTTTTTT	CASSLRTGDEKLFF	TRBV5-6	TRBJ1-4	NA	TRBD1
TGTGCCAGCAGAAATACAGGGAACAACATTCAGTACTTC	CASRNTGNNIQYF	TRBV7-9	TRBJ2-4	NA	NA
TGTGCCAGCAGCTTCCGGACAGGGCCTAAGGGCTACGAGCAGTACTTC	CASSFRTGPKGYEQYF	TRBV13	TRBJ2-7	few	TRBD1
TGTGCCAGCAGCTTAAACCGCCTCGGGGGACAAGAGACCCAGTACTTC	CASSLNRLGGQETQYF	TRBV11-2	TRBJ2-5	NA	NA
TGCGCCAGCAGATCCGGGATCGGGGATACGCAGTATTTT	CASRSGIGDTQYF	TRBV4-1	TRBJ2-3	few	NA
TGTGCCTGGAGTGATTCGGGTGAGCAGTTCTTC	CAWSDSGEQFF	TRBV30	TRBJ2-1	few	NA
TGTGCCAGTAGTATTGGGCAGGGCTACGAGCAGTACTTC	CASSIGQGYEQYF	TRBV19	TRBJ2-7	large	NA
TGTGCCAGCACTGACCCGGGTACCTACGAGCAGTACTTC	CASTDPGTYEQYF	TRBV6-5	TRBJ2-7	NA	NA
TGTGCCAGCAGCTTCGGGGGTAGGGAGCACGCCTCGCAGTACTTC	CASSFGGREHASQYF	TRBV7-9	TRBJ2-7	few	NA
TGTGCCAGCAGCTTAAACCCGGGGGGGACGGGGAACACCGGGGAGCTGTTTTTT	CASSLNPGGTGNTGELFF	TRBV7-2	TRBJ2-2	NA	TRBD2
TGTGCCAGCAGCCCCGGGACCTACGAGCAGTACTTC	CASSPGTYEQYF	TRBV11-2	TRBJ2-7	few	NA
TGTGCCAGCACTGACCGCAATGAGCAGTTCTTC	CASTDRNEQFF	TRBV2	TRBJ2-1	NA	NA
TGTGCCACTAGCGAATACTACAATGAGCAGTTCTTC	CATSEYYNEQFF	TRBV2	TRBJ2-1	NA	NA
TGTGCCAGCAGTATTAGCGGGGAGAGGGCCCCCGACAATCAGCAGTTCTTC	CASSISGERAPDNQQFF	TRBV2	TRBJ2-1	NA	TRBD2
TGCGCCAGCAGCTTGGAGGGAGGGTACGCAGATACGCAGTATTTT	CASSLEGGYADTQYF	TRBV5-1	TRBJ2-3	NA	TRBD2
TGTGCCAGCAGCGGCTATGAGACAGGGTGGTCCGGGGAGCTGTTTTTT	CASSGYETGWSGELFF	TRBV5-6	TRBJ2-2	few	TRBD1
TGTGCCAGCAGTTTCAGGGGGGCCTACGAGCAGTACTTC	CASSFRGAYEQYF	TRBV27	TRBJ2-7	NA	NA
TGTGCCAGCTCACCTCCCGGGACAGGTGTGGACGAGCAGTACTTC	CASSPPGTGVDEQYF	TRBV18	TRBJ2-7	NA	TRBD1
TGTGCCAGTAGTATAGTCCTCGACAGATACAATGAGCAGTTCTTC	CASSIVLDRYNEQFF	TRBV19	TRBJ2-1	NA	NA
TGTGCCAGCAGCCCGGGACATGAAGCTTTCTTT	CASSPGHEAFF	TRBV7-8	TRBJ1-1	NA	NA
TGTGCCAGCAGCTTAGTGGGGCGGTGGGTTCAGCCCCAGCATTTT	CASSLVGRWVQPQHF	TRBV7-2	TRBJ1-5	NA	NA
TGTGCCAGCGGTTTTGACAGGGGTCATGAAGCTTTCTTT	CASGFDRGHEAFF	TRBV7-6	TRBJ1-1	NA	TRBD1
TGTGCCAGTGCCCGACAGGCTGGAAACACCATATATTTT	CASARQAGNTIYF	TRBV28	TRBJ1-3	once	NA
TGTGCCAGCACCTTCTGGGGCTTCGACAGCAATCAGCCCCAGCATTTT	CASTFWGFDSNQPQHF	TRBV28	TRBJ1-5	NA	NA
TGTGCCAGCAACCGGCGTTCTTCCCTCGGGGAAGAGACCCAGTACTTC	CASNRRSSLGEETQYF	TRBV7-2	TRBJ2-5	NA	NA
TGTGCCAGCAGCTGGGGACTAGCGGGGCCAAGCACAGATACGCAGTATTTT	CASSWGLAGPSTDTQYF	TRBV7-9	TRBJ2-3	few	TRBD2
TGTGCCAGCAGCGAAACAGGGCCCACTGAAGCTTTCTTT	CASSETGPTEAFF	TRBV5-4	TRBJ1-1	NA	NA
TGTGCCAGCAGCACAAGGGACAGGGGCGACTATGGCTACACCTTC	CASSTRDRGDYGYTF	TRBV7-8	TRBJ1-2	NA	TRBD1
TGTGCCTGGGATGTGGGGGAGGGAAATGAGCAGTTCTTC	CAWDVGEGNEQFF	TRBV30	TRBJ2-1	NA	TRBD2
TGTGCCACCACAGGTGCTAATGAAAAACTGTTTTTT	CATTGANEKLFF	TRBV28	TRBJ1-4	NA	NA
TGTGCCAGCAGCTCGTACCGGGGACAGGCGACGCTTTTACTAAACTATGGCTACACCTTC	CASSSYRGQATLLLNYGYTF	TRBV13	TRBJ1-2	few	TRBD1
TGTGCCCCCACCGGGGGGGGAGGCTACACCTTC	CAPTGGGGYTF	TRBV2	TRBJ1-2	few	NA
TGTGCCACCAGCAGAGATTCCCCGAAGGACAGGGAGGTTGGAGAGACCCAGTACTTC	CATSRDSPKDREVGETQYF	TRBV15	TRBJ2-5	NA	TRBD1
TGTGCCAGCAGTTACTCGGTCGGCTTAGGGGGTGAAAAACTGTTTTTT	CASSYSVGLGGEKLFF	TRBV6-5	TRBJ1-4	medium-sized	NA
TGTGCCAGCTCACCACCGGCTCAGGGGGATACGCAGTATTTT	CASSPPAQGDTQYF	TRBV18	TRBJ2-3	NA	NA
TGCGCCAGCAGCCAAGAAGCCGGAGGAGGTTTCAATGAGCAGTTCTTC	CASSQEAGGGFNEQFF	TRBV4-1	TRBJ2-1	NA	NA
TGTGCCAGCAGCGGAGAGGGCACAAATCAGCCCCAGCATTTT	CASSGEGTNQPQHF	TRBV9	TRBJ1-5	few	NA
TGTGCCAGCACCCCATTAGGGGGGGCCTCCTACAATGAGCAGTTCTTC	CASTPLGGASYNEQFF	TRBV7-2	TRBJ2-1	NA	NA
TGCAGTGCTATAACGGGGGATACGCAGTATTTT	CSAITGDTQYF	TRBV20-1	TRBJ2-3	NA	NA
TGTGCCAGCAGCCCGCCTGGAGAACTGTTTTTT	CASSPPGELFF	TRBV7-9	TRBJ1-4	few	NA
TGTGCCAGCAAGCCAGGCGGGGAGGCCTATGGCTACACCTTC	CASKPGGEAYGYTF	TRBV6-5	TRBJ1-2	NA	NA